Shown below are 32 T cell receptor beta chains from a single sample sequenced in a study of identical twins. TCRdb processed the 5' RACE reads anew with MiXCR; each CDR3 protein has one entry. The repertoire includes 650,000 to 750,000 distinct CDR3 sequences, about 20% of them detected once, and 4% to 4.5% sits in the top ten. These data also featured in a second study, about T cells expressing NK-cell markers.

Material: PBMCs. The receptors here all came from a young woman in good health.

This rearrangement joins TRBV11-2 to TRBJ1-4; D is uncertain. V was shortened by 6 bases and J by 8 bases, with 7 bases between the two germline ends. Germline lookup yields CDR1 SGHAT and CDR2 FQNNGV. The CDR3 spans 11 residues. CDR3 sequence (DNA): TGTGCCAGCAGTGGGTGGGAAAAACTGTTTTTT. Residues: CASSGWEKLFF.

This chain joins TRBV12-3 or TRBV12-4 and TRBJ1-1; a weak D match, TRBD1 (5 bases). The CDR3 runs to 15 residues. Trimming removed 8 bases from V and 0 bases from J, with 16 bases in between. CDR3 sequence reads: CASLKIDSLNTEAFF. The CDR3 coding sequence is TGTGCCAGCCTAAAAATCGACAGTTTGAACACTGAAGCTTTCTTT.

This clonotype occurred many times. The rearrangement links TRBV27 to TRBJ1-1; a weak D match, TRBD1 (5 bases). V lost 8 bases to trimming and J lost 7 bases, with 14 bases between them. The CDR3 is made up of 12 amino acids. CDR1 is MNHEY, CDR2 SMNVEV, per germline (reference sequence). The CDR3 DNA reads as TGTGCCAGCGCCCCCCAGGGTGGTGAAGCTTTCTTT. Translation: CASAPQGGEAFF.

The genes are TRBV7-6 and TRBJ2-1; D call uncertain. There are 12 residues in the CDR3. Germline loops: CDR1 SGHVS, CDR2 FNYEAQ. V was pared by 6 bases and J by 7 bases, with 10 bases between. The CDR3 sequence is CASSSYTNEQFF. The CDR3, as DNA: TGTGCCAGCAGTTCTTACACGAATGAGCAGTTCTTC.

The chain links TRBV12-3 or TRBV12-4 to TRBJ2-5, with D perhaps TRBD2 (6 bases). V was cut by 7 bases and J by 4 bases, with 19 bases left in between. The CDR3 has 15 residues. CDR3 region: CASTLGLAGRETQYF. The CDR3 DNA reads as TGTGCCAGCACCCTAGGACTGGCGGGAAGAGAGACCCAGTACTTC.

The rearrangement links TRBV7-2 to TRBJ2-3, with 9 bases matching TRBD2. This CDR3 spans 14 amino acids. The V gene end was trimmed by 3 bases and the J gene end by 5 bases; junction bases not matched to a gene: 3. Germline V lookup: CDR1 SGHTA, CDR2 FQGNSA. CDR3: CASSFSGSQDTQYF. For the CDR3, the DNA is TGTGCCAGCAGCTTTAGCGGGAGTCAAGATACGCAGTATTTT. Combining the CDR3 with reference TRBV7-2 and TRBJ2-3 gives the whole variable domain GAGVSQSPSNKVTEKGKDVELRCDPISGHTALYWYRQSLGQGLEFLIYFQGNSAPDKSGLPSDRFSAERTGGSVSTLTIQRTQQEDSAVYLCASSFSGSQDTQYFGPGTRLTVL.

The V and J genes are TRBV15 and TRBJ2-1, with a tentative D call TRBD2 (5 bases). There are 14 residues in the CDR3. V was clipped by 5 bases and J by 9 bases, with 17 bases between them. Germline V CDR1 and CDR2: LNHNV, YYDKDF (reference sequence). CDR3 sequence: CATSERRGEGEQFF. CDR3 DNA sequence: TGTGCCACCAGCGAACGCCGGGGAGAAGGTGAGCAGTTCTTC. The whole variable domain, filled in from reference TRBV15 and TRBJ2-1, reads DAMVIQNPRYQVTQFGKPVTLSCSQTLNHNVMYWYQQKSSQAPKLLFHYYDKDFNNEADTPDNFQSRRPNTSFCFLDIRSPGLGDTAMYLCATSERRGEGEQFFGPGTRLTVL.

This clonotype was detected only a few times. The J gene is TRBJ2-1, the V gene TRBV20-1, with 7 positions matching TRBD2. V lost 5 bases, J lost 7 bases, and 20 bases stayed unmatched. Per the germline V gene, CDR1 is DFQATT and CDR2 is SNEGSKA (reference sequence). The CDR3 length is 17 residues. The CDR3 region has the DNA TGCAGTGCTTCACTTCTCTCGCGGGGGTCTCTGTCGAATGAGCAGTTCTTC. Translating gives CSASLLSRGSLSNEQFF.

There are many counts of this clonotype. The CDR3 spells CASSRTSEKDTQYF. CDR3 sequence (DNA): TGTGCCAGCAGTCGGACTAGTGAAAAAGATACGCAGTATTTT. The rearrangement joins TRBV5-5 to TRBJ2-3; TRBD2 aligns across 7 bases. The V segment lost 5 bases and the J segment 5 bases; nucleotides outside the gene matches: 8. The CDR3 sequence is 14 residues long. CDR1 is SGHKS, CDR2 YYEKEE, per germline (reference sequence).

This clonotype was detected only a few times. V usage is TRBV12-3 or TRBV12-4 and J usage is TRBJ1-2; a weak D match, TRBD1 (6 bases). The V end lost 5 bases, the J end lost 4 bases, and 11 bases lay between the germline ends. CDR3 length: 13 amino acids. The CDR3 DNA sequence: TGTGCCAGCAGTATTACAGGGTTCTATGGCTACACCTTC. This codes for CASSITGFYGYTF.

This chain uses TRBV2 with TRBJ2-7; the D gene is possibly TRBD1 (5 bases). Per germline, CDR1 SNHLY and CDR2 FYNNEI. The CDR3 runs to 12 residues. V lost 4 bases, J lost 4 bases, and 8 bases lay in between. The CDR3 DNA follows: TGTGCCAGCAGTGGACAGAAATACGAGCAGTACTTC. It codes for CASSGQKYEQYF.

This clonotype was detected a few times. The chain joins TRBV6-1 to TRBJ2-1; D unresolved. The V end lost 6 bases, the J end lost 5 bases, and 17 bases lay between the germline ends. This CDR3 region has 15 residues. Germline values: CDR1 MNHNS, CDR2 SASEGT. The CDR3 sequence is CASSRLTRADNEQFF. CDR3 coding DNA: TGTGCCAGCAGCCGGTTGACGCGTGCTGACAATGAGCAGTTCTTC.

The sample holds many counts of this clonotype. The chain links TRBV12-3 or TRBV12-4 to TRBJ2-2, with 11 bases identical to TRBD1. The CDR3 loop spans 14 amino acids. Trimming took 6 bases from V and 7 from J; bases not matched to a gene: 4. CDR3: CASRGQGAGGELFF. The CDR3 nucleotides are TGTGCCAGCAGAGGACAGGGGGCCGGCGGGGAGCTGTTTTTT.

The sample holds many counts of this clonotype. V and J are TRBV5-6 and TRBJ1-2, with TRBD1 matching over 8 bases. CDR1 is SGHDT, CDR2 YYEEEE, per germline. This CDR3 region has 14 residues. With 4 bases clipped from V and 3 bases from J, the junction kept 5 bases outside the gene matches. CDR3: CASSRGQGDYGYTF. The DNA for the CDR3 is TGTGCCAGCAGCCGAGGACAGGGCGACTATGGCTACACCTTC.

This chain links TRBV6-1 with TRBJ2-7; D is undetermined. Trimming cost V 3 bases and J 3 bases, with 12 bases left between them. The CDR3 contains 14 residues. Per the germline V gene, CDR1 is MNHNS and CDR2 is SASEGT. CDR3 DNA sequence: TGTGCCAGCAGTGAGGCAAGCTGGGGCTACGAGCAGTACTTC. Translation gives CASSEASWGYEQYF.

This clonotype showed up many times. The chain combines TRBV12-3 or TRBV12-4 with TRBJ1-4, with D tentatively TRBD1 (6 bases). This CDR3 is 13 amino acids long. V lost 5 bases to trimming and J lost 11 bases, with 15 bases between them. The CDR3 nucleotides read TGTGCCAGCAGTCAAGGAGCGGGGGCCAAACTGTTTTTT. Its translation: CASSQGAGAKLFF.

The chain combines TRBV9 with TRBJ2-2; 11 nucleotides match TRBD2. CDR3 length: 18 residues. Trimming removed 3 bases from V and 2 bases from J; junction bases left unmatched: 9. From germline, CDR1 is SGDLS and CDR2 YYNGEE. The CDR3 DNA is TGTGCCAGCAGCGCAAGACTAGCGGGAAGTACCAACACCGGGGAGCTGTTTTTT. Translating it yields CASSARLAGSTNTGELFF.

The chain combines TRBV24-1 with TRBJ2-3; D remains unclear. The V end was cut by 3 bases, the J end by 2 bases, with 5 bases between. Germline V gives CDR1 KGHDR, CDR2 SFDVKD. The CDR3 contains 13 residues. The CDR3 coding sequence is TGTGCCACCAGTGATCATGCCACAGATACGCAGTATTTT. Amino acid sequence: CATSDHATDTQYF.

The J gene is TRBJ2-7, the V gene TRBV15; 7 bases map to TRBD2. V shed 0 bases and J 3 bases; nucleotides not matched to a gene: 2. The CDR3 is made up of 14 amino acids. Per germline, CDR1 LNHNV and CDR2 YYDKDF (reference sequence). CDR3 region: CATSRELAVYEQYF. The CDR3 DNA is TGTGCCACCAGCAGAGAGCTAGCGGTCTACGAGCAGTACTTC.

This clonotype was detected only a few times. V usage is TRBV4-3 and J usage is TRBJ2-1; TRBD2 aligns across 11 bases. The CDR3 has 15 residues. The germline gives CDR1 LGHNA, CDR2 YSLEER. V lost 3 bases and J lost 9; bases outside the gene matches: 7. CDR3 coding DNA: TGCGCCAGCAGCCAGTTAGCGGGAGGGAGTAGTGAGCAGTTCTTC. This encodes CASSQLAGGSSEQFF.

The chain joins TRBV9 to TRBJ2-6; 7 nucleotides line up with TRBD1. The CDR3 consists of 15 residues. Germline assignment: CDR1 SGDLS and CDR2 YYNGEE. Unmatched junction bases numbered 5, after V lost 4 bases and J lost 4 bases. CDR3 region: CASSPTGYGANVLTF. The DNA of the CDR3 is TGTGCCAGCAGCCCGACAGGGTACGGGGCCAACGTCCTGACTTTC.

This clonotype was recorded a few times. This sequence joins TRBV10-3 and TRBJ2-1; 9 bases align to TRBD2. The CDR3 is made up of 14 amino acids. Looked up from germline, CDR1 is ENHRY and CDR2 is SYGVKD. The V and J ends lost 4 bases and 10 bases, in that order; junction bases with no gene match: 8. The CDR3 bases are TGTGCCATCAGTGGTGGCGGGGGGGCCGGGGAGCAGTTCTTC. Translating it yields CAISGGGGAGEQFF.

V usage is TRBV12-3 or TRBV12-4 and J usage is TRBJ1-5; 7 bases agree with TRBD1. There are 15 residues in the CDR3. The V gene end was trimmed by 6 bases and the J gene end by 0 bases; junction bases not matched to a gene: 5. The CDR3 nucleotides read TGTGCCAGCAGCCGCAGGGGGTATAGCAATCAGCCCCAGCATTTT. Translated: CASSRRGYSNQPQHF.

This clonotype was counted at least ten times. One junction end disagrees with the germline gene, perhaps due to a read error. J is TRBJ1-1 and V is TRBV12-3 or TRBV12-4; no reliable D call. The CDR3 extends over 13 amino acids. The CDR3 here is CASSFGLNTEAFF. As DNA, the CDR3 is TGCGCCAGCAGCTTTGGGCTGAACACTGAAGCTTTCTTT.

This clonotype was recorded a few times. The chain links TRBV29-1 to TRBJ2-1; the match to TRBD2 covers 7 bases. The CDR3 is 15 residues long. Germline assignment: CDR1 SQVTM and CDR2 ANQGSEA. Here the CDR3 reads CGGEGGGGNYNEQFF. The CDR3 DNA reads TGCGGGGGGGAGGGAGGTGGAGGGAACTACAATGAGCAGTTCTTC.

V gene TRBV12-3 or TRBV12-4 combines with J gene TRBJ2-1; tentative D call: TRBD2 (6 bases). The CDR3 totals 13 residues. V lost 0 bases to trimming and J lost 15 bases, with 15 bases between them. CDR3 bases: TGTGCCAGCAGTTTAGCTCGTGGGAGGCAGGGGTTCTTC. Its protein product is CASSLARGRQGFF.

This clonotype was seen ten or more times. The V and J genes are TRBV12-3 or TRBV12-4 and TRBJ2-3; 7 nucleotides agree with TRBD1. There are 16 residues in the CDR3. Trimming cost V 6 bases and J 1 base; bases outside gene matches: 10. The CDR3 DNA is TGTGCCAGCAGCCTGGGACAGCACCAACGCACAGATACGCAGTATTTT. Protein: CASSLGQHQRTDTQYF.

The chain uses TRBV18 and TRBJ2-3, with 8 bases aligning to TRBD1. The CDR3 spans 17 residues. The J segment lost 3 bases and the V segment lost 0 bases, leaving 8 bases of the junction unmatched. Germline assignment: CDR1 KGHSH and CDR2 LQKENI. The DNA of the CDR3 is TGTGCCAGCTCACCACCCCGGACAGGGCCTAGTACAGATACGCAGTATTTT. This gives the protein CASSPPRTGPSTDTQYF.

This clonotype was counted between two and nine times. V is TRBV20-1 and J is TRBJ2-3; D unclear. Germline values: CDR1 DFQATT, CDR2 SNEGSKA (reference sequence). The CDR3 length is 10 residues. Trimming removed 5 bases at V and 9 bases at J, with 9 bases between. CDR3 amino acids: CSAAKETQYF. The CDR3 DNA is TGCAGTGCTGCCAAGGAGACGCAGTATTTT.

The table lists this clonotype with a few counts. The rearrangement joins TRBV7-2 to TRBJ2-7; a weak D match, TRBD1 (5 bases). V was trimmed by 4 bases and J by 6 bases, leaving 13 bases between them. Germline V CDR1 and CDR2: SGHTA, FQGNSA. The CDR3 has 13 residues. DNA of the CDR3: TGTGCCAGCAGCTCATCTAGGGGTTCCGAGCAGTACTTC. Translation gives CASSSSRGSEQYF.

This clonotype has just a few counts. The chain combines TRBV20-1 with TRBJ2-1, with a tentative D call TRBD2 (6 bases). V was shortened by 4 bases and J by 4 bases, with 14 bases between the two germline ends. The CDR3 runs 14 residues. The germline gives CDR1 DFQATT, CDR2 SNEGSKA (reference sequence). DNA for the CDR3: TGCAGTGCTACGTTTCCTAGCGCATACAATGAGCAGTTCTTC. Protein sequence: CSATFPSAYNEQFF.

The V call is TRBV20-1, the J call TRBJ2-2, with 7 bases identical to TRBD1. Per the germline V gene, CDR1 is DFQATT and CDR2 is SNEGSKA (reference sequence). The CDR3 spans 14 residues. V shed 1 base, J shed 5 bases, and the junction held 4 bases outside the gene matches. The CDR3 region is CSARGATGTGELFF. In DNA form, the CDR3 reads TGCAGTGCTAGAGGGGCGACAGGGACCGGGGAGCTGTTTTTT.